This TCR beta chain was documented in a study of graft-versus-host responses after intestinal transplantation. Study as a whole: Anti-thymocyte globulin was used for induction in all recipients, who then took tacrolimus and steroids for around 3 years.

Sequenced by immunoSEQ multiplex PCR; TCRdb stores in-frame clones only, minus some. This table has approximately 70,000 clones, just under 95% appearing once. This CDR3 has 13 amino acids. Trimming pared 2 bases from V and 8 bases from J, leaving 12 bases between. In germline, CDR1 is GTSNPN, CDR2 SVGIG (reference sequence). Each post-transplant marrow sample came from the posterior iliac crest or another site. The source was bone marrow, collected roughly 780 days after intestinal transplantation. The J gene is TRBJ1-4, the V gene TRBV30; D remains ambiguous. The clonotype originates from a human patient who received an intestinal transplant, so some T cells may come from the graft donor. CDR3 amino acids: CAWSYAGAEKLFF. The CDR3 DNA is TGTGCCTGGAGTTACGCGGGCGCGGAAAAACTGTTTTTT. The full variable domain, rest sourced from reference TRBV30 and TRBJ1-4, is SQTIHQWPATLVQPVGSPLSLECTVEGTSNPNLYWYRQAAGRGLQLLFYSVGIGQISSEVPQNLSASRPQDRQFILSSKKLLLSDSGFYLCAWSYAGAEKLFFGSGTQLSVL.